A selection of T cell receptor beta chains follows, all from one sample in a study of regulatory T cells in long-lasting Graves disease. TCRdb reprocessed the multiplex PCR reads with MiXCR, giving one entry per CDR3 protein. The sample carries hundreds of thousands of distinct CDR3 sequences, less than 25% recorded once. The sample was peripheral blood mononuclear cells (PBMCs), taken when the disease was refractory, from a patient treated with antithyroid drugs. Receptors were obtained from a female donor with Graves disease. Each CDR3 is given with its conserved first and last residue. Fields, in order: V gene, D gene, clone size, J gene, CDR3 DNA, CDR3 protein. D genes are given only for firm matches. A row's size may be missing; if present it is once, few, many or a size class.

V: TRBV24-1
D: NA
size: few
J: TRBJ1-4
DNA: TGTGCCACCAGTGACCCGCGATGGGGTGAAAAACTGTTTTTT
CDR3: CATSDPRWGEKLFF

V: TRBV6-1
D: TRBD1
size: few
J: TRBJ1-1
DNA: TGTGCCAGCAGTCTCAAGACAGGGCGGGGAGCTTTCTTT
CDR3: CASSLKTGRGAFF

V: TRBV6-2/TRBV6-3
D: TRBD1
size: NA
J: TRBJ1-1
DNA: TGTGCCAGCAGTTCCCCAGGACAGGGGACGAACACTGAAGCTTTCTTT
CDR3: CASSSPGQGTNTEAFF

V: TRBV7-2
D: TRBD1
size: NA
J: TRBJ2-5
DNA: TGTGCCAGCAGCTTCGGTTACTTTGGACAGGGGGCGAGGGAGACCCAGTACTTC
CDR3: CASSFGYFGQGARETQYF

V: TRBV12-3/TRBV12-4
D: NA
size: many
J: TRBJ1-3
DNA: TGTGCCAGCAGTTCGAGGGGCCTGGTGGGAAACACCATATATTTT
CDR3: CASSSRGLVGNTIYF

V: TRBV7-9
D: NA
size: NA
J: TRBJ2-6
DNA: TGTGCCAGCAGTATTCTCTCTGGGGCCAACGTCCTGACTTTC
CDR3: CASSILSGANVLTF

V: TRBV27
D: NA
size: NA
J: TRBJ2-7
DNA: TGTGCCAGCAGTTCGCTAGCGACCTCCTACGAGCAGTACTTC
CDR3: CASSSLATSYEQYF

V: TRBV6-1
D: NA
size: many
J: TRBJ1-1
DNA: TGTGCCACCTTTGCCTCCCGACAGTTTAGAACTGAAGCTTTCTTT
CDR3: CATFASRQFRTEAFF

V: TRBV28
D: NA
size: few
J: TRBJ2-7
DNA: TGTGCCAGCGCGGGGTTCTCCTACGAGCAGTACTTC
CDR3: CASAGFSYEQYF

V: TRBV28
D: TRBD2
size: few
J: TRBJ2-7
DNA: TGTGCCAGCCGACTAGCGGGAGAGTACGAGCAGTACTTC
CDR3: CASRLAGEYEQYF

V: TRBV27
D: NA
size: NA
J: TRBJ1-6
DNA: TGTGCCAGCAGTTTTGAGCGAATGGGGAATTCACCCCTCCACTTT
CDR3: CASSFERMGNSPLHF

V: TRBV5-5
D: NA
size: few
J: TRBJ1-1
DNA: TGTGCCAGCAGCTTGGTTCAGCTCACGAACACTGAAGCTTTCTTT
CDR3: CASSLVQLTNTEAFF

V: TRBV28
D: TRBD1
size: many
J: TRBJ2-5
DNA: TGTGCCAGCAGTTCAAGACAGGGGATCCAAGAGACCCAGTACTTC
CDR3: CASSSRQGIQETQYF

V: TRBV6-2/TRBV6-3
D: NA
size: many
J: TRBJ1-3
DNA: TGTGCCACCGGTGGGACCTCCGATTTCTCTGGAAACACCATATATTTT
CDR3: CATGGTSDFSGNTIYF

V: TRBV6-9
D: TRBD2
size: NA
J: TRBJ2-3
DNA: TGTGCCAGCAGTTCCCCTAGCGGGAGGTACGGAGATACGCAGTATTTT
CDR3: CASSSPSGRYGDTQYF

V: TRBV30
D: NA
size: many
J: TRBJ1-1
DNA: TGTGCCTGGGACATGAACACTGAAGCTTTCTTT
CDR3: CAWDMNTEAFF

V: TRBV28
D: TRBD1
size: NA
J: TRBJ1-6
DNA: TGTGCCAGCAGTTTTAGCGGGACAGGGCCCAGGTGGAATTCACCCCTCCACTTT
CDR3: CASSFSGTGPRWNSPLHF

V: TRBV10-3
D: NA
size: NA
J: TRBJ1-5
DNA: TGTGCCATCAGTGAGCAAGGGGTTAGCAATCAGCCCCAGCATTTT
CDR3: CAISEQGVSNQPQHF

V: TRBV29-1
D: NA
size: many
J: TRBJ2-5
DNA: TGCAGCGTCGGGACATCCCAAGAGACCCAGTACTTC
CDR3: CSVGTSQETQYF

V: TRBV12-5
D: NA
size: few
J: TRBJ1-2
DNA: TGTGCTAGTGGTTTGGTAGACCCCTGGACGCGGAAATTATATGGCTACACCTTC
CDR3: CASGLVDPWTRKLYGYTF

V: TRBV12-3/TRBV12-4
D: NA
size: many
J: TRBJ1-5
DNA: TGTGCCAGCAGTTTAAACCCGCCCGGGAATCAGCCCCAGCATTTT
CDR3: CASSLNPPGNQPQHF

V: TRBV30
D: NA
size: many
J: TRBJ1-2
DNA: TGTGCCTGGAGTCAAGGGTTGGAGGGCTACACCTTC
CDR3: CAWSQGLEGYTF

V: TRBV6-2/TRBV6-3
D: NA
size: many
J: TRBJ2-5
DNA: TGTGCCAGCAGTTACGACATTTGGGAGACCCAGTACTTC
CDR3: CASSYDIWETQYF

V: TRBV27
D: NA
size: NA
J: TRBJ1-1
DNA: TGTGCCAGCAGTTTATACCTGCCCCCCAGGGAGGGTGAAGCTTTCTTT
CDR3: CASSLYLPPREGEAFF

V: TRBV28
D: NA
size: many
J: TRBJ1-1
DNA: TGTGCCAGCAGCCCACCCCTAGGGGCTGGCACTGAAGCTTTCTTT
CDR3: CASSPPLGAGTEAFF

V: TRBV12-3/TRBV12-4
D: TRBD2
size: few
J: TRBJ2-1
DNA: TGTGCCAGCAGTCCCACTCCGGGAGGGGCTGAGCAGTTCTTC
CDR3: CASSPTPGGAEQFF

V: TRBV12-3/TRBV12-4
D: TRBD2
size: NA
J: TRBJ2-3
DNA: TGTGCCAGCAGTCGGGTAGCGGGAGGAACAGATACGCAGTATTTT
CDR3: CASSRVAGGTDTQYF

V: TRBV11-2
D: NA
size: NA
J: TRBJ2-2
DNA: TGTGCCAGCAGCCACGAGGGAAATCGCCCCGGGGAGCTGTTTTTT
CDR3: CASSHEGNRPGELFF

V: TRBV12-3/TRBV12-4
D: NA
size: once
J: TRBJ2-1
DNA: TGTGCCAGCGGTTTAGTCAGCCTCCCCAGTAGAAATGCCAATGAGCAGTTCTTC
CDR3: CASGLVSLPSRNANEQFF

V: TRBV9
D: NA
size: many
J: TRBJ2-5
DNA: TGTGCCAGCAGCGTAGTAGGAGGGGGCGCGTTGGAGACCCAGTACTTC
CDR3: CASSVVGGGALETQYF

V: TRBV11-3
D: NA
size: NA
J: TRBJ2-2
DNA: TGTGCCAGCAGCATGGGTTGGAACACCGGGGAGCTGTTTTTT
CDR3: CASSMGWNTGELFF

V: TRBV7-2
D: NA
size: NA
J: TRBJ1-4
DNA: TGTGCCAGCAGCTTAGGGGGGACGAAGGTGCTGTTTTTT
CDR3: CASSLGGTKVLFF

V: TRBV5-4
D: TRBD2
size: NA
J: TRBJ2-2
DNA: TGTGCCAGCAGCCACTGGACTAGCGGAAGCACCGGGGAGCTGTTTTTT
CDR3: CASSHWTSGSTGELFF

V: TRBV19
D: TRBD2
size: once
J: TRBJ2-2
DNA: TGTGCCAGTAGTATACCAGCGGGAGCGAACACCGGGGAGCTGTTTTTT
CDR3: CASSIPAGANTGELFF

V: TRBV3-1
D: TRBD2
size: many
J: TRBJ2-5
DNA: TGTGCCAGCAGCCACCAACTAGCGGGAGCAGAGACCCAGTACTTC
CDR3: CASSHQLAGAETQYF

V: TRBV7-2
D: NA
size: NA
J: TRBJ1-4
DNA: TGTGCCAGCAGCTTAGGTCGGGGTGTGGGGGAAAAACTGTTTTTT
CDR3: CASSLGRGVGEKLFF

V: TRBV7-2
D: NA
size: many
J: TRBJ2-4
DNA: TGTGCCAGCAGCTTGGGACACGAATACGGCATTCAGTACTTC
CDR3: CASSLGHEYGIQYF

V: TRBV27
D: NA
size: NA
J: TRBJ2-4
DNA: TGTGCCAGCAGGGATCGGGTTGAGAGCGCATACATTCAGTACTTC
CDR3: CASRDRVESAYIQYF